What follows describes a single T cell receptor (beta chain). This receptor's antigen is unknown. There are no base qualities to consult, and no much larger clone falls within one base. This specimen belongs to a study of T-cell reconstitution after alpha-beta-depleted transplantation in children (dated by TCRdb to the mid-2010s). With respect to the entire study: Using TCR repertoire profiling, the study quantitatively followed how T-cell immune reconstitution unfolded in children after TCRalphabeta/CD19-depleted allogeneic hematopoietic cell transplantation.

The CDR3 sequence holds 17 residues, the cysteine and phenylalanine included. Left in the record is the CDR3 DNA by itself, 51 bases read in frame from the first base. The germline V and J ends show losses of 5 bases and 5 bases respectively, and no gene match explains 16 bases of the junction. The germline V gene specifies SGHTA as CDR1 and FQGNSA as CDR2. Library generation was performed with PCR. TCRdb records Illumina HiSeq 2500 as the sequencer. TCR library preparation used molecular barcoding, with unique molecular identifiers applied to normalize quantification of the TCRbeta repertoire. TCRdb passed the public sequencing reads through fastp at Q25 and MiXCR, retaining productive beta sequences. Duplicate CDR3 protein sequences are folded into a single record with the most common DNA and genes. This sample comprises some 520,000 distinct CDR3 sequences, around a third of them detected only once. The ten biggest clones cover under 3% of the sample.

This specimen was PBMCs from the stem cell graft donor, taken from the stem cell graft. The sequence was obtained from a human donor who donated a stem cell graft to a child with aplastic anemia. The chain is made from TRBV7-2 and TRBJ2-5; TRBD2 agrees with 8 junctional bases. The CDR3 region: CASSRPEETSGAETQYF. The bases are TGTGCCAGCAGCCGCCCAGAGGAAACTAGCGGAGCGGAGACCCAGTACTTC. Extended through the reference TRBV7-2 and TRBJ2-5 proteins, this CDR3 yields the full variable domain: GAGVSQSPSNKVTEKGKDVELRCDPISGHTALYWYRQSLGQGLEFLIYFQGNSAPDKSGLPSDRFSAERTGGSVSTLTIQRTQQEDSAVYLCASSRPEETSGAETQYFGPGTRLLVL.